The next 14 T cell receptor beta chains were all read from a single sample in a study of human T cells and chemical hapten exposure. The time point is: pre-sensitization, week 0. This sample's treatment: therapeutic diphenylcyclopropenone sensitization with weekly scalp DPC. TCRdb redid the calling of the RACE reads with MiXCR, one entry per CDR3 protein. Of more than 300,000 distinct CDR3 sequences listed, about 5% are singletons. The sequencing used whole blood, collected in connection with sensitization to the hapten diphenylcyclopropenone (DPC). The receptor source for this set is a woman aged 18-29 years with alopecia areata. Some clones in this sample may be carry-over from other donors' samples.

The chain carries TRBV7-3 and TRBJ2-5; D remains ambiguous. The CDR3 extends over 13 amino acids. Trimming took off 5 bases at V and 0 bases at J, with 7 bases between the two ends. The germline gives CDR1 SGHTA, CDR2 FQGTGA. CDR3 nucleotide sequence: TGTGCCAGCAGCAAACAGAACCAAGAGACCCAGTACTTC. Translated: CASSKQNQETQYF.

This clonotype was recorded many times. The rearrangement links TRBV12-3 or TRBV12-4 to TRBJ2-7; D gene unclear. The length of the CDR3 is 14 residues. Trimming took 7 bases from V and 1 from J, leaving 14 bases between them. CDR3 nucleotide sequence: TGTGCCAGCACCCTAAACTCAGGTTCCTACGAGCAGTACTTC. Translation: CASTLNSGSYEQYF.

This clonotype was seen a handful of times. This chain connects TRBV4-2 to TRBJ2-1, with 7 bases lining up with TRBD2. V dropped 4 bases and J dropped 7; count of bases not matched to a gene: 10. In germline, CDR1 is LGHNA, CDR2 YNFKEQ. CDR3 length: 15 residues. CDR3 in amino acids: CASSRAGPSGNEQFF. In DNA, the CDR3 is TGTGCCAGCAGCCGAGCGGGACCATCAGGGAATGAGCAGTTCTTC.

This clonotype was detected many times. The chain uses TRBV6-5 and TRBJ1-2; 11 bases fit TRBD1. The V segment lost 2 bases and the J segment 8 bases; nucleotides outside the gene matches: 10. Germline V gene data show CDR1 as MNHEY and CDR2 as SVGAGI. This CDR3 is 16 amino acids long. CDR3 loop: CASSYKGQGDYWGYTF. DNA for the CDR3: TGTGCCAGCAGTTACAAGGGACAGGGGGACTATTGGGGCTACACCTTC.

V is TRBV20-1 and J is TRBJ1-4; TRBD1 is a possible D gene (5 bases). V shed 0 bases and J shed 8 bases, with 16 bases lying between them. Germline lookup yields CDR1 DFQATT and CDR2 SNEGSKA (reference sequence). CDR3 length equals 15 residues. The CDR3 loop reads CSAREEGATGEKLFF. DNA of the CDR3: TGCAGTGCTAGAGAGGAAGGGGCTACGGGGGAAAAACTGTTTTTT.

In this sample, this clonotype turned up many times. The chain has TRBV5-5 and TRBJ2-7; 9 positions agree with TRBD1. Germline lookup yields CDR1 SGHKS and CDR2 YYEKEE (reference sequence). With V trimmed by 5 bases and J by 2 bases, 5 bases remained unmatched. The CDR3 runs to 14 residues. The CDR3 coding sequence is TGTGCCAGCAGGGGACAGGGAGGTACCTACGAGCAGTACTTC. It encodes CASRGQGGTYEQYF. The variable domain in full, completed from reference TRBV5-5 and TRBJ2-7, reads DAGVTQSPTHLIKTRGQQVTLRCSPISGHKSVSWYQQVLGQGPQFIFQYYEKEERGRGNFPDRFSARQFPNYSSELNVNALLLGDSALYLCASRGQGGTYEQYFGPGTRLTVT.

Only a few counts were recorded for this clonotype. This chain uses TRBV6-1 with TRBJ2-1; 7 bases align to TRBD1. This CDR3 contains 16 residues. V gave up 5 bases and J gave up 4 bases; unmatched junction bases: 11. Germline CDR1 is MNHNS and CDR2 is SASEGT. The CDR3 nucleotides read TGTGCCAGCAGTACCATTTTCTGGGACAGTTACAATGAGCAGTTCTTC. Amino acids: CASSTIFWDSYNEQFF.

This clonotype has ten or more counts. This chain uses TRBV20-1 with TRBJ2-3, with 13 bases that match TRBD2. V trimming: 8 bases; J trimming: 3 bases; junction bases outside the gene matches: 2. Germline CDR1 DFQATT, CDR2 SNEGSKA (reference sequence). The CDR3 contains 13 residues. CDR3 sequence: CSLLAGGTDTQYF. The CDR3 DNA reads TGCAGTTTACTAGCGGGGGGGACAGATACGCAGTATTTT.

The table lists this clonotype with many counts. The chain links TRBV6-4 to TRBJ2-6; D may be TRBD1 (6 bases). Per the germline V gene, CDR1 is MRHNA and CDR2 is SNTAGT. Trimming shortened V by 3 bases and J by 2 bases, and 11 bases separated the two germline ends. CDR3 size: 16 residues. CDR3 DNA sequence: TGTGCCAGCAGTGAGGCCGCAGGGGCTGGGGCCAACGTCCTGACTTTC. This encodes CASSEAAGAGANVLTF.

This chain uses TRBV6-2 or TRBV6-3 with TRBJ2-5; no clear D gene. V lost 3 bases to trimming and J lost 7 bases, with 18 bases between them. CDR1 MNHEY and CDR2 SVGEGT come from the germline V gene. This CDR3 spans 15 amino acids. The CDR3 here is CASSYLQPPEGTQYF. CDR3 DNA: TGTGCCAGCAGTTATCTTCAGCCCCCGGAAGGGACCCAGTACTTC.

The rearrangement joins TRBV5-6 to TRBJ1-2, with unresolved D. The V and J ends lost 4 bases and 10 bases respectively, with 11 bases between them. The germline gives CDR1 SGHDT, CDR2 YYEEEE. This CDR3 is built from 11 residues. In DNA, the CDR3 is TGTGCCAGCAGCCGTGGGGAGACCTACACCTTC. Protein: CASSRGETYTF.

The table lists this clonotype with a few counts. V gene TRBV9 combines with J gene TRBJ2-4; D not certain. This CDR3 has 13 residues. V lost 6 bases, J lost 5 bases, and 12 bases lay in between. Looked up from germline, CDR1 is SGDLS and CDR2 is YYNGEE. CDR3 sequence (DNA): TGTGCCAGCAATTGGGCGGCAGAAAACATTCAGTACTTC. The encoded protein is CASNWAAENIQYF.

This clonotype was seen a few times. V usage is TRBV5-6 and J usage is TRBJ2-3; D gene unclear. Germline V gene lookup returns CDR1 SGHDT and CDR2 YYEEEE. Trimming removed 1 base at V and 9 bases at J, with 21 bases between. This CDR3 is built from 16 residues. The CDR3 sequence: CASSLYIGPMIMTQYF. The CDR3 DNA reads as TGTGCCAGCAGCTTGTATATAGGACCGATGATAATGACGCAGTATTTT. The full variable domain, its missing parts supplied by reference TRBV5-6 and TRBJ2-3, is DAGVTQSPTHLIKTRGQQVTLRCSPKSGHDTVSWYQQALGQGPQFIFQYYEEEERQRGNFPDRFSGHQFPNYSSELNVNALLLGDSALYLCASSLYIGPMIMTQYFGPGTRLTVL.

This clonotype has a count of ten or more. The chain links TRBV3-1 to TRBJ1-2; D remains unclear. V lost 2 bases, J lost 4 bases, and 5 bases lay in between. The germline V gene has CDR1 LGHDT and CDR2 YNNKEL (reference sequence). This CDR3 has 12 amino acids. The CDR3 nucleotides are TGTGCCAGCAGCCAAAGTGTCTATGGCTACACCTTC. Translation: CASSQSVYGYTF. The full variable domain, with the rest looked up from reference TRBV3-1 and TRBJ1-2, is DTAVSQTPKYLVTQMGNDKSIKCEQNLGHDTMYWYKQDSKKFLKIMFSYNNKELIINETVPNRFSPKSPDKAHLNLHINSLELGDSAVYFCASSQSVYGYTFGSGTRLTVV.